Below, 9 T cell receptor beta chains from the same sample are listed, as sequenced in a study of shared clonotypes between healthy human individuals. Generated by immunoSEQ multiplex PCR, the TCRdb table keeps only in-frame clones and is missing some. The sample includes under 550,000 clones, about 96% of them seen just once. The sequenced sample consisted of naive CD4+ T cells sorted from blood. Regarding subset: CD45RA+ positively selected. These receptor sequences come from a woman younger than 45 in good health.

The genes are TRBV29-1 and TRBJ2-5; 10 bases are a match to TRBD1. Germline CDR1 SQVTM, CDR2 ANQGSEA. This CDR3 has 13 residues. The junction had 6 bases not matched to a gene; V was cut back by 7 bases and J by 4 bases. The CDR3 nucleotides read TGCAGCGCAGGGGACAGGGGAAGAGAGACCCAGTACTTC. Translating it yields CSAGDRGRETQYF.

The CDR3 DNA is TGTGCCAGCAGCTTTCAGGCGGTGACAGATACGCAGTATTTT. Translated: CASSFQAVTDTQYF. The chain is built from TRBV5-4 and TRBJ2-3; D ambiguous. Per the germline V gene, CDR1 is SGHNT and CDR2 is YYREEE (reference sequence). The CDR3 totals 14 residues. V dropped 2 bases and J dropped 3 bases, with 10 bases sitting between them.

This chain links TRBV6-5 with TRBJ1-1; a possible D gene is TRBD1 (5 bases). With 2 bases removed from V and 5 bases from J, the gap between germline ends came to 9 bases. CDR3 length equals 13 residues. The germline V gene has CDR1 MNHEY and CDR2 SVGAGI. The DNA for the CDR3 is TGTGCCAGCAGTTACCTGCAGGGTACTGAAGCTTTCTTT. Its translation is CASSYLQGTEAFF.

The chain has TRBV15 and TRBJ2-1; 7 nucleotides line up with TRBD2. The ends lost 8 bases at V and 5 bases at J; junction bases unmatched: 12. The CDR3 is 15 residues long. Germline V lookup: CDR1 LNHNV, CDR2 YYDKDF (reference sequence). As DNA, the CDR3 is TGTGCCACCTTGAAACTAGCGACTGACAACAATGAGCAGTTCTTC. Protein sequence: CATLKLATDNNEQFF.

The CDR3 DNA follows: TGCGCCAGCAGCGCGGACAGGGGTGGCGGCGAAGCTTTCTTT. Translating it yields CASSADRGGGEAFF. The rearrangement uses TRBV5-1 and TRBJ1-1, with 9 bases lining up with TRBD1. The germline V gene encodes CDR1 SGHRS and CDR2 YFSETQ. The CDR3 has 14 amino acids. V shed 4 bases and J 8 bases; nucleotides not matched to a gene: 9.

The chain is built from TRBV7-8 and TRBJ2-7, with D perhaps matching TRBD1 (5 bases). There are 15 residues in the CDR3. V was clipped by 6 bases and J by 6 bases, with 21 bases between them. Germline V lookup: CDR1 SGHVS, CDR2 FQNEAQ. CDR3 amino acids: CASRPSHRQSGEQYF. In DNA form, the CDR3 reads TGTGCCAGCAGGCCAAGTCACAGGCAATCGGGCGAGCAGTACTTC.

The chain has TRBV19 and TRBJ1-1; no definite D call. This CDR3 region has 12 residues. V dropped 5 bases and J dropped 11 bases, with 15 bases sitting between them. The V gene's germline CDR1 is LNHDA and CDR2 SQIVND (reference sequence). The CDR3 loop reads CASSLGAAGAFF. The CDR3 nucleotides read TGTGCCAGTAGTCTAGGAGCCGCTGGGGCTTTCTTT.

The chain uses TRBV7-6 and TRBJ1-2; no clear D gene. Germline V gene lookup returns CDR1 SGHVS and CDR2 FNYEAQ. V lost 5 bases, J lost 2 bases, and 12 bases lay in between. The CDR3 has 14 residues. Here the CDR3 DNA reads TGTGCCAGCAGCCCAAGGGCTGAAAACTATGGCTACACCTTC. Its translation: CASSPRAENYGYTF. Drawing the rest from reference TRBV7-6 and TRBJ1-2, the complete variable domain is GAGVSQSPRYKVTKRGQDVALRCDPISGHVSLYWYRQALGQGPEFLTYFNYEAQQDKSGLPNDRFSAERPEGSISTLTIQRTEQRDSAMYRCASSPRAENYGYTFGSGTRLTVV.

The V call is TRBV5-1, the J call TRBJ1-2; weak D call: TRBD1 (5 bases). The ends were cut back, 4 bases at V and 5 bases at J, with 18 bases in the middle. Germline CDR1 is SGHRS and CDR2 is YFSETQ. The CDR3 is 15 residues long. The CDR3 nucleotides read TGCGCCAGCAGCCCCGGACATGGGGGTGGGTATGGCTACACCTTC. Translating gives CASSPGHGGGYGYTF. The complete variable domain, with remaining parts taken from reference TRBV5-1 and TRBJ1-2, reads KAGVTQTPRYLIKTRGQQVTLSCSPISGHRSVSWYQQTPGQGLQFLFEYFSETQRNKGNFPGRFSGRQFSNSRSEMNVSTLELGDSALYLCASSPGHGGGYGYTFGSGTRLTVV.